This T cell receptor beta chain appears in the sequencing data of a study of OX40 agonist ivuxolimab in advanced cancers. Background on the study: Treatment received earlier with anti-PD-1, anti-PD-L1 or anti-CTLA-4 agents was allowed, and 40% had some. Three patients, one with hepatocellular carcinoma and two with cutaneous melanoma, responded partially. Broader study findings: The expanded peripheral T cells' antigen specificity was not determined.

A note on this clone: Its antigen remains unidentified.

The CDR3 is 13 residues long. Trimming removed 3 bases at V and 0 bases at J, with 6 bases between. Germline CDR1 SQVTM, CDR2 ANQGSEA. The protocol was immunoSEQ multiplex PCR, while the TCRdb copy is restricted to in-frame clones and leaves out a portion. Here the sample spans 70,000 to 95,000 clones, around 94% being singletons. This sequence joins TRBV29-1 and TRBJ2-1; D is uncertain. The sequence came from an adult with an advanced solid tumor such as melanoma, head and neck, liver or kidney cancer. Sequenced material: CD4+ or CD8+ T cells sorted from blood, taken in a trial of the OX40 agonist ivuxolimab. In DNA form, the CDR3 reads TGCAGCGTTGACAGTAGCTCCTACAATGAGCAGTTCTTC. Protein: CSVDSSSYNEQFF.